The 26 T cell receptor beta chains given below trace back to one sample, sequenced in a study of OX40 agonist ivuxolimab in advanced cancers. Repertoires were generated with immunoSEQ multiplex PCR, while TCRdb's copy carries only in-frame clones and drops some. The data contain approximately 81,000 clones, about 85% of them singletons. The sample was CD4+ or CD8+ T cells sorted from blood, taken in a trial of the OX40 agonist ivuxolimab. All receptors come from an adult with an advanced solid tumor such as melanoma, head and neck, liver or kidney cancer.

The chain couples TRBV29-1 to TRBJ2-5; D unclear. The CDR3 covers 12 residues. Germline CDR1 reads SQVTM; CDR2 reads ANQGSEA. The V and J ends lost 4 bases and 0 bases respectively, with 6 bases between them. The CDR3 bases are TGCAGCGTTGTTGCGAACCAAGAGACCCAGTACTTC. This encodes CSVVANQETQYF.

The DNA of the CDR3 is TGCGCCAGCAGCCAAGGGGGCGGGACGGCCGGGGAGCAGTACTTC. Translating it yields CASSQGGGTAGEQYF. The chain links TRBV4-3 to TRBJ2-7; possible D gene TRBD2, 6 bases. Germline-derived CDR1 and CDR2 are LGHNA and YSLEER. The V end lost 1 base, the J end lost 7 bases, and 17 bases lay between the germline ends. This CDR3 region has 15 residues.

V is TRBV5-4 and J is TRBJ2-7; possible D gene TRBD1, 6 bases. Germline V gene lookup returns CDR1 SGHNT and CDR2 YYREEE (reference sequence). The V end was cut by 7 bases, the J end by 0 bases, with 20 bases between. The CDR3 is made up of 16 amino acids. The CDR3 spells CASRKQGGLSSYEQYF. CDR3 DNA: TGTGCCAGCCGAAAACAGGGTGGTCTATCCTCCTACGAGCAGTACTTC.

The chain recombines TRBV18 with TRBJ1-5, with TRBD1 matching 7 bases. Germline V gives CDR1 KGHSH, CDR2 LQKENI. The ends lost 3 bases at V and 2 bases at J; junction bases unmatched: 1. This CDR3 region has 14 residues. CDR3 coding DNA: TGTGCCAGCTCACCGGGACAGCGCAATCAGCCCCAGCATTTT. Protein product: CASSPGQRNQPQHF.

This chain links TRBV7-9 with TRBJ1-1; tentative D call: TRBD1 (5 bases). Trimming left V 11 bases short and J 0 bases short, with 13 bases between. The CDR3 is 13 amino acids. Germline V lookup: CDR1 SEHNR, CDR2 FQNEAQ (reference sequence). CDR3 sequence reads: CAGRQGMNTEAFF. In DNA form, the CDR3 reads TGTGCCGGAAGGCAGGGCATGAACACTGAAGCTTTCTTT.

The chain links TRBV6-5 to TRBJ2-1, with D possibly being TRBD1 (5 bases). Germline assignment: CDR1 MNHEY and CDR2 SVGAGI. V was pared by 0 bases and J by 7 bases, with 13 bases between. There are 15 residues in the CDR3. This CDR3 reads CASSYSLGAGNEQFF. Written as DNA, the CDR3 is TGTGCCAGCAGTTACTCTCTAGGGGCCGGGAATGAGCAGTTCTTC.

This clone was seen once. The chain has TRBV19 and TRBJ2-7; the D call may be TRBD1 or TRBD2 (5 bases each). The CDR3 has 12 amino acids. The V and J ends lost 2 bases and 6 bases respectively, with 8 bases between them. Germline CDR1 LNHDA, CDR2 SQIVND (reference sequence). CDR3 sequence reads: CASSIRGAEQYF. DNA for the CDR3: TGTGCCAGTAGTATAAGAGGGGCCGAGCAGTACTTC.

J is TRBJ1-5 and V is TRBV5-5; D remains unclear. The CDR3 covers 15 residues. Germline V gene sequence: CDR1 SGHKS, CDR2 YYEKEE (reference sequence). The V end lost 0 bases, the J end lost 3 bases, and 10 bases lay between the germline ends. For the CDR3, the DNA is TGTGCCAGCAGCTTGGCCCGGTCCTTCAATCAGCCCCAGCATTTT. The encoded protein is CASSLARSFNQPQHF.

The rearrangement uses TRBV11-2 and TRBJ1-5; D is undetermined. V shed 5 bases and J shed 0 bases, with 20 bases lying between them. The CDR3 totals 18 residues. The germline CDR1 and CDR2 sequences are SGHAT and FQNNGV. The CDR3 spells CASSVKYKVGDSNQPQHF. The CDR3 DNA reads TGTGCCAGCAGCGTAAAATACAAAGTCGGGGATAGCAATCAGCCCCAGCATTTT.

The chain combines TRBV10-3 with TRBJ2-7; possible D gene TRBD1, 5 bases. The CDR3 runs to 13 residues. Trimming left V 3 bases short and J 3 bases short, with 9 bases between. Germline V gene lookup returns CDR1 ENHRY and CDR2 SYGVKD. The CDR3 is CAISERQGYEQYF. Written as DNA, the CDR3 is TGTGCCATCAGTGAAAGGCAGGGCTACGAGCAGTACTTC.

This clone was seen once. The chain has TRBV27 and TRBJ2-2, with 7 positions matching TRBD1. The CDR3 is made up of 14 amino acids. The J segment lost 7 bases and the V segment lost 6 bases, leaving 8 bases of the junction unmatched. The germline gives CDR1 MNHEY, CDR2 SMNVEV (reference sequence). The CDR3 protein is CASRRKGASGELFF. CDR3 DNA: TGTGCCAGCAGACGGAAGGGGGCCAGCGGGGAGCTGTTTTTT.

The CDR3 DNA reads TGTGCCAGTAGTACCGGACAGGGCGCCAACTATGGCTACACCTTC. Its translation: CASSTGQGANYGYTF. The chain links TRBV19 to TRBJ1-2; 8 bases match TRBD1. The V gene end was trimmed by 4 bases and the J gene end by 2 bases; junction bases not matched to a gene: 6. The CDR3 extends over 15 amino acids. Germline assignment: CDR1 LNHDA and CDR2 SQIVND (reference sequence).

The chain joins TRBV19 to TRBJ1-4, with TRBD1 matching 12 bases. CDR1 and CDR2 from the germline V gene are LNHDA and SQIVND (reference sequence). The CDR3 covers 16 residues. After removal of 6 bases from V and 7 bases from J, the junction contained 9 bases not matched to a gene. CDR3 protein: CASSRGQGALSEKLFF. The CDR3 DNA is TGTGCCAGTAGCCGGGGACAGGGGGCGCTAAGTGAAAAACTGTTTTTT.

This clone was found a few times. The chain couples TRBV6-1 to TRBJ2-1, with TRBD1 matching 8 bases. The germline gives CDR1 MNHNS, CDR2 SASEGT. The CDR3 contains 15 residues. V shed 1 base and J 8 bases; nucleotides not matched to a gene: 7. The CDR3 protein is CASSEGSGGQDEQFF. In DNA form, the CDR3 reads TGTGCCAGCAGTGAAGGGTCAGGGGGCCAAGATGAGCAGTTCTTC.

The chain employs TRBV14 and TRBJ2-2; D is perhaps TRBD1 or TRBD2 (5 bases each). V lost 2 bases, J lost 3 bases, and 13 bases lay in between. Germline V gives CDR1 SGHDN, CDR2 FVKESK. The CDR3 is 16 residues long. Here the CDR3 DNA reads TGTGCCAGCAGCCAATTATCTGGGACCTACACCGGGGAGCTGTTTTTT. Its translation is CASSQLSGTYTGELFF.

The CDR3 DNA follows: TGTGCCTGGAGCACCATCCGGAATGAGCAGTTCTTC. This gives the protein CAWSTIRNEQFF. The rearrangement uses TRBV30 and TRBJ2-1, with unresolved D. Germline CDR1 reads GTSNPN; CDR2 reads SVGIG (reference sequence). The CDR3 runs 12 residues. V was clipped by 3 bases and J by 7 bases, with 10 bases between them.

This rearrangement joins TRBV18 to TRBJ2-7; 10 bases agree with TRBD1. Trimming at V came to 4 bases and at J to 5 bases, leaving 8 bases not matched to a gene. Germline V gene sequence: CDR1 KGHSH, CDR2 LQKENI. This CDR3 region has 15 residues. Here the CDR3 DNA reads TGTGCCAGCTCACGTGGGACAGGGGTTCAGCACGAGCAGTACTTC. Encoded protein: CASSRGTGVQHEQYF.

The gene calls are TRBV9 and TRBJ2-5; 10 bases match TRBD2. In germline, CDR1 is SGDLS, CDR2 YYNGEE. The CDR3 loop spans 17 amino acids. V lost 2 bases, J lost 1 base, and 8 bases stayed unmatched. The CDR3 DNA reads TGTGCCAGCAGCGTCGGGGCTAGCGGGGGTCGCCAAGAGACCCAGTACTTC. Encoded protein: CASSVGASGGRQETQYF.

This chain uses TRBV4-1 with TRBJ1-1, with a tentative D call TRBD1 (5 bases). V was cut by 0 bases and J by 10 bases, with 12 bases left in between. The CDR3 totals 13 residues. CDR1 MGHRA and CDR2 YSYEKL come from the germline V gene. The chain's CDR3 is CASSQDRGWGAFF. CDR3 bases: TGCGCCAGCAGCCAAGATCGGGGGTGGGGAGCTTTCTTT.

This chain's CDR3 is CASRGTGGVNEKLFF. The CDR3 DNA sequence: TGTGCCAGCAGGGGAACAGGGGGTGTTAATGAAAAACTGTTTTTT. V is TRBV6-5 and J is TRBJ1-4; 8 nucleotides align to TRBD1. V lost 6 bases and J lost 4; bases outside the gene matches: 7. The germline V gene has CDR1 MNHEY and CDR2 SVGAGI. The CDR3 is 15 amino acids.

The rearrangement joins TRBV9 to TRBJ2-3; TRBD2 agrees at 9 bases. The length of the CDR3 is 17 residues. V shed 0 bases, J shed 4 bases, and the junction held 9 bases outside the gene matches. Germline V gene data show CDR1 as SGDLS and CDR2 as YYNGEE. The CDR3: CASSVGPSRGGADTQYF. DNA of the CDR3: TGTGCCAGCAGCGTAGGCCCTTCGCGGGGGGGGGCAGATACGCAGTATTTT.

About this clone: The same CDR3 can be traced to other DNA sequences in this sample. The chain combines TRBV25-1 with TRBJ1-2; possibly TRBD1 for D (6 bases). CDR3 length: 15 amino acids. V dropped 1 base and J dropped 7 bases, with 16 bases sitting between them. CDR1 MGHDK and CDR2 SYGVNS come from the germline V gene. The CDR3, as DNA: TGTGCCAGCAGTGAATCCGGCAGGGGAAAGGGTGGCTACACCTTC. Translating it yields CASSESGRGKGGYTF.

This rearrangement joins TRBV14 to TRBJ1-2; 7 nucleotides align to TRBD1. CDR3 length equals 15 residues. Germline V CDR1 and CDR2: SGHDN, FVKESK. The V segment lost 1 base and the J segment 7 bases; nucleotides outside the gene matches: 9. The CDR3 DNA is TGTGCCAGCAGCCAAGTACGAGGGGGCGCGAGTGGCTACACCTTC. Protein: CASSQVRGGASGYTF.

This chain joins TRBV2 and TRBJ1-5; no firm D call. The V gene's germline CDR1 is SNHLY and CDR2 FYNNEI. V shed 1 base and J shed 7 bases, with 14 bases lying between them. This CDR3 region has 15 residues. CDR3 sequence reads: CASSEVSGSDQPQHF. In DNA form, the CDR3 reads TGTGCCAGCAGTGAAGTTTCCGGGTCGGACCAGCCCCAGCATTTT.

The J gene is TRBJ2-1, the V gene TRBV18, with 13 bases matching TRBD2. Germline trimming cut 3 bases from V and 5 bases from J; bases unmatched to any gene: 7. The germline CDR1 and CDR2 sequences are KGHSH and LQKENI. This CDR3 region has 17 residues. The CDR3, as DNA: TGTGCCAGCTCACCTCCATCACTAGCGGGGGGGAACAATGAGCAGTTCTTC. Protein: CASSPPSLAGGNNEQFF.

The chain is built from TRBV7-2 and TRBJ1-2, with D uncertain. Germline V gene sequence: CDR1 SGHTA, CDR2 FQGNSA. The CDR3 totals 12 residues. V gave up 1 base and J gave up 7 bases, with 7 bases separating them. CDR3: CASSLGSLGYTF. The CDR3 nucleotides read TGTGCCAGCAGCTTAGGGAGCCTTGGCTACACCTTC.